The entry that follows covers one TCR beta chain sequence. No antigen is known for it. CD4+CD25+CD127- Tregs, CD4+CD25- non-Tregs, CD4 and CD8 cells were sorted. This table comes from immunoSEQ multiplex PCR, and its TCRdb copy is limited to in-frame clones, with some not included. The sample consists of over 55,000 clones, around four fifths of them appearing once. The CDR3 spans 11 residues. Germline V lookup: CDR1 SQVTM, CDR2 ANQGSEA. Trimming stripped 6 bases from V and 5 bases from J, with 10 bases between. This entry belongs to a study of Tregs in tolerant kidney transplant recipients. Regarding the study as a whole: Few patients were studied, so findings need validation in larger groups.

This clonotype was obtained from a human donor in good health. This sequence joins TRBV29-1 and TRBJ2-5; TRBD2 might be the D (5 bases). The sample taken for sequencing was CD4+ T cells from blood. The CDR3, as DNA: TGCAGCGTCACTAGGAGGGAGACCCAGTACTTC. Protein sequence: CSVTRRETQYF.